This T cell receptor beta chain is from a study of PD-1 blockade in classical Hodgkin lymphoma. The overall study: Treatment was intravenous nivolumab, 3 mg/kg every 2 weeks, until progression.

Whole-study findings and limits: Repertoires differed for reasons still undefined, possibly disease activity or prior therapy.

Every one of the patients relapsed after autologous stem cell transplantation (brentuximab vedotin exposure was variable). Turning to this clone: Its specificity is not known.

Data came from immunoSEQ multiplex PCR; TCRdb stores just in-frame clones and leaves some out. The sample consists of about 110,000 clones, nearly 90% of them appearing once. The CDR3 runs to 14 residues. The germline V gene encodes CDR1 SNHLY and CDR2 FYNNEI. V was clipped by 4 bases and J by 7 bases, with 15 bases between them. The chain combines TRBV2 with TRBJ2-3; possible D gene TRBD1, 6 bases. This sequence was found in a human donor with classical Hodgkin lymphoma. The input for sequencing was peripheral blood mononuclear cells (PBMCs), taken before the second cycle of nivolumab. The CDR3 reads CASSGGLNTNTQYF. In nucleotides, the CDR3 is TGTGCCAGCAGTGGGGGGCTGAATACTAATACGCAGTATTTT.